Shown below are 15 T cell receptor beta chains from a single sample sequenced in a study of human T cells and chemical hapten exposure. One entry per CDR3 protein results from TCRdb running MiXCR on the RACE reads. The sample carries around 300,000 distinct CDR3 sequences, roughly 8% recorded once. Time point noted: pre-sensitization, week 0. Treatment reported: therapeutic diphenylcyclopropenone sensitization with weekly scalp DPC. Sample: whole blood, taken in connection with sensitization to the hapten diphenylcyclopropenone (DPC). These receptors all stem from a man in his late teens or twenties with alopecia areata. Some clones in this sample may be carry-over from other donors' samples.

This clonotype was recorded a few times. The genes are TRBV7-9 and TRBJ1-2; D may be TRBD1 (6 bases). The V and J ends lost 5 bases and 4 bases respectively, with 14 bases between them. Germline V gene lookup returns CDR1 SEHNR and CDR2 FQNEAQ (reference sequence). The CDR3 contains 14 residues. In nucleotides, the CDR3 is TGTGCCAGCAGCCATCCAGGACAGTTCTATGGCTACACCTTC. Amino acids: CASSHPGQFYGYTF.

This clonotype came up a few times. In DNA, the CDR3 is TGTGCCAGCAGCTTGGAGGGACTAGCATACTTC. The encoded protein is CASSLEGLAYF. This chain connects TRBV5-5 to TRBJ2-5, with 9 bases aligning to TRBD2. Germline CDR1 and CDR2: SGHKS and YYEKEE (reference sequence). This CDR3 has 11 amino acids. J gave up 14 bases and V 0 bases, and 2 bases lay outside the gene matches. Filled out from reference TRBV5-5 and TRBJ2-5, the complete variable domain reads DAGVTQSPTHLIKTRGQQVTLRCSPISGHKSVSWYQQVLGQGPQFIFQYYEKEERGRGNFPDRFSARQFPNYSSELNVNALLLGDSALYLCASSLEGLAYFGPGTRLLVL.

Many counts were recorded for this clonotype. CDR3 sequence (DNA): TGTGCCAGCAGTCCACCGCACAGGCAACGCGGGGAAAATGAGCAGTTCTTC. Protein sequence: CASSPPHRQRGENEQFF. V usage is TRBV27 and J usage is TRBJ2-1; TRBD2 might be the D (6 bases). The CDR3 has 17 amino acids. V was shortened by 5 bases and J by 7 bases, with 24 bases between the two germline ends. Germline CDR1 MNHEY, CDR2 SMNVEV (reference sequence).

This clonotype was picked up many times. The chain links TRBV9 to TRBJ2-5, with 9 bases identical to TRBD2. The germline V gene has CDR1 SGDLS and CDR2 YYNGEE. V lost 0 bases to trimming and J lost 2 bases; unmatched junction nucleotides: 8. The CDR3 is 17 amino acids. As DNA, the CDR3 is TGTGCCAGCAGCGTAGGGACTAGCGCTCAAAGGCAAGAGACCCAGTACTTC. Amino acid sequence: CASSVGTSAQRQETQYF.

This clonotype has only a few counts. V and J are TRBV10-3 and TRBJ1-5, with D unclear. V gave up 2 bases and J gave up 5 bases, with 7 bases separating them. The CDR3 totals 13 residues. The germline V gene encodes CDR1 ENHRY and CDR2 SYGVKD. The CDR3 nucleotides read TGTGCCATCAGTGAGGAGCGGGATCAGCCCCAGCATTTT. As protein: CAISEERDQPQHF.

This clonotype was seen ten or more times. The chain has TRBV6-2 or TRBV6-3 and TRBJ1-1; 12 nucleotides line up with TRBD1. In germline, CDR1 is MNHEY, CDR2 SVGEGT. Trimming removed 6 bases from V and 4 bases from J; junction bases left unmatched: 9. There are 16 residues in the CDR3. The CDR3 nucleotides read TGTGCCAGCAGCCGGGACAGGGGGCGGGGAGGCACTGAAGCTTTCTTT. This translates into CASSRDRGRGGTEAFF.

A remark on this clonotype: A junction end diverges from the germline sequence, so it may reflect a read error. The V call is TRBV11-2, the J call TRBJ2-1, with 7 bases aligning to TRBD2. This CDR3 comprises 16 residues. The germline gives CDR1 SGHAT, CDR2 FQNNGV. Written as DNA, the CDR3 is TGTGTCAGCAGCTTAGGAGCGGGGCGTCGCTACAATGAGCAGTTCTTC. It translates to CVSSLGAGRRYNEQFF.

This clonotype was seen more than once but under ten times. The chain links TRBV5-6 to TRBJ1-2; no reliable D call. The CDR3 extends over 14 amino acids. Deletions cut 7 bases from V and 7 bases from J, with 20 bases between. From germline, CDR1 is SGHDT and CDR2 YYEEEE. CDR3: CASCLGPSGPGYTF. The CDR3 nucleotides are TGTGCCAGCTGCCTTGGCCCCTCCGGTCCTGGCTACACCTTC.

The sample holds a few counts of this clonotype. The V call is TRBV6-5, the J call TRBJ2-4; D is uncertain. The CDR3 consists of 15 residues. CDR1 MNHEY and CDR2 SVGAGI come from the germline V gene. Trimming pared 2 bases from V and 0 bases from J, leaving 8 bases between. Here the CDR3 reads CASSYEPGAKNIQYF. As DNA, the CDR3 is TGTGCCAGCAGTTACGAACCGGGAGCCAAAAACATTCAGTACTTC.

This clonotype came up many times. The chain couples TRBV11-1 to TRBJ1-6, with D maybe TRBD1 (5 bases). Germline CDR1 SGHAT, CDR2 FQDESV (reference sequence). V gave up 11 bases and J gave up 6 bases, with 11 bases separating them. The CDR3 has 12 residues. CDR3 coding DNA: TGTGCCGCTAGACAGCCTAATTCACCCCTCCACTTT. It yields the protein CAARQPNSPLHF.

The table lists this clonotype with many counts. The chain links TRBV7-8 to TRBJ2-3, with D possibly TRBD2 on 5 matching bases. V was clipped by 2 bases and J by 2 bases, with 11 bases between them. The CDR3 length is 15 residues. The germline gives CDR1 SGHVS, CDR2 FQNEAQ. CDR3 DNA sequence: TGTGCCAGCAGCTTAATCCTAGCCTTCACAGATACGCAGTATTTT. As protein: CASSLILAFTDTQYF.

The table lists this clonotype with many counts. This chain connects TRBV5-1 to TRBJ2-7; 8 bases line up with TRBD2. CDR1 SGHRS and CDR2 YFSETQ come from the germline V gene. The V and J ends lost 4 bases and 2 bases, in that order; junction bases with no gene match: 14. This CDR3 comprises 17 residues. CDR3 DNA: TGCGCCAGCAGCAGCTGGGCTAGACTAGCGCCCACCTACGAGCAGTACTTC. Its translation is CASSSWARLAPTYEQYF.

This clonotype was counted ten times or more. The gene calls are TRBV6-5 and TRBJ2-5, with D possibly matching TRBD2 (6 bases). V was cut by 2 bases and J by 5 bases, with 12 bases left in between. Germline-derived CDR1 and CDR2 are MNHEY and SVGAGI. This CDR3 comprises 14 residues. For the CDR3, the DNA is TGTGCCAGCAGTTACGCGACTAGAGGGGAGACCCAGTACTTC. This sequence encodes CASSYATRGETQYF.

This clonotype was observed a few times. The chain recombines TRBV24-1 with TRBJ2-7; perhaps TRBD1 as D (6 bases). The CDR3 consists of 13 residues. Trimming removed 7 bases at V and 3 bases at J, with 12 bases between. Germline-derived CDR1 and CDR2 are KGHDR and SFDVKD. The CDR3 DNA sequence: TGTGCCACCAGCCCCGGGACAAACTACGAGCAGTACTTC. Translated: CATSPGTNYEQYF.

This chain connects TRBV6-2 or TRBV6-3 to TRBJ1-5, with TRBD1 as a possible D gene (5 bases). The CDR3 runs 14 residues. Germline values: CDR1 MNHEY, CDR2 SVGEGT. Deletions cut 2 bases from V and 5 bases from J, with 10 bases between. Written as DNA, the CDR3 is TGTGCCAGCAGTTACACTTTCAGGGATCAGCCCCAGCATTTT. This translates into CASSYTFRDQPQHF.